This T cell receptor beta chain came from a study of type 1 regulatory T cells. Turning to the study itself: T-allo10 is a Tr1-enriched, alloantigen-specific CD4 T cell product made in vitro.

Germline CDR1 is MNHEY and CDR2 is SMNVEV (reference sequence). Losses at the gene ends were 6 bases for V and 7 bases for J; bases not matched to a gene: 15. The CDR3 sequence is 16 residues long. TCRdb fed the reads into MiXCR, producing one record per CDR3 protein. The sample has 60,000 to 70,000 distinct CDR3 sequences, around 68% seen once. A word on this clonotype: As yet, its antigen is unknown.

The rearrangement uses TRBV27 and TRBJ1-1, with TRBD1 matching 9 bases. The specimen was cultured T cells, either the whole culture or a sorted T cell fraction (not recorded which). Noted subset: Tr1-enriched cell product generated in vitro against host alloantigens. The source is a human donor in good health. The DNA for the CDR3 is TGTGCCAGCAGGGCTAAAACCGGGACAGGGCATGGTGAAGCTTTCTTT. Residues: CASRAKTGTGHGEAFF.